This TCR beta chain was captured in a study of blood T cell repertoires in COVID-19. The wider study: The cDNA or gDNA used as material had been derived from T cells, B-cell-depleted T cells, or PBMCs.

Recruitment covered under 25 US areas and drew participants whose ages spanned roughly 18 to 90 years. Which cohort a participant joined came from the clinical history participants gave. Profiling relied on immunoSEQ multiplex PCR, and the TCRdb table lists in-frame clones only, not all of them. The table has about 300,000 clones, 65% to 90% seen once. Germline assignment: CDR1 MNHEY and CDR2 SMNVEV (reference sequence). This CDR3 is built from 14 residues. V dropped 5 bases and J dropped 4; count of bases not matched to a gene: 8. This sequence joins TRBV27 and TRBJ2-7; 7 nucleotides match TRBD2. Material for sequencing was PBMCs or T cells enriched from blood (not recorded which). The receptor comes from a woman in her late teens or twenties who had recovered from COVID-19. DNA for the CDR3: TGTGCCAGCAGTCTCTCCGGGGAGGGTTACGAGCAGTACTTC. Protein sequence: CASSLSGEGYEQYF.